This T cell receptor beta chain is drawn from a study of shared clonotypes between healthy human individuals. Data came from immunoSEQ multiplex PCR; TCRdb stores just in-frame clones and leaves some out. Among 1.6 million or so clones listed, approximately 96% were seen once. Study outcomes and limitations: Depth was large, yet rarefaction showed that sorted-subset sequencing was incomplete. Shared across a few donors were around 5% of the naive CD4 clonotypes.

This clone appeared once. As yet, its antigen is unknown. This sequence was found in a man aged 30 to 45 in good health. Sequencing input: naive CD4+ T cells sorted from blood. The sample's subset: CD45RA+ positively selected.

DNA of the CDR3: TGTGCCAGCAGACAACCGGGACTAGACCTCTACGAGCAGTACTTC. The encoded protein is CASRQPGLDLYEQYF. The rearrangement uses TRBV6-5 and TRBJ2-7, with 8 positions matching TRBD2. The CDR3 contains 15 residues. V dropped 6 bases and J dropped 3; count of bases not matched to a gene: 10. The germline CDR1 and CDR2 sequences are MNHEY and SVGAGI.